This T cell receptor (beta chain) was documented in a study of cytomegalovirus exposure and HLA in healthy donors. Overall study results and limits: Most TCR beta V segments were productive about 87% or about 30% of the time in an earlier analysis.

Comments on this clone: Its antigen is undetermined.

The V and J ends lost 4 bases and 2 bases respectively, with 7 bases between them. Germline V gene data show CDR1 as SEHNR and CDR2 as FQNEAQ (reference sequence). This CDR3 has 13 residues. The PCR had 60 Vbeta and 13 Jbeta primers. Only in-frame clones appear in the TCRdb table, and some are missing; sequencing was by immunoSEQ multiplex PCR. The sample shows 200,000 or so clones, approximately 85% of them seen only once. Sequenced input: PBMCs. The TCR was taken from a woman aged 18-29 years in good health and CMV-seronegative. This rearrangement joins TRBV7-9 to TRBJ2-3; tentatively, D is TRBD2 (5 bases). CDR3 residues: CASSYGNTDTQYF. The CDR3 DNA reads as TGTGCCAGCAGCTACGGGAACACAGATACGCAGTATTTT.